The T cell receptor beta chain under discussion was sequenced for a study of blood T cells in healthy people across ages. A J-beta primer mix and a sample-barcoded 5' primer were used in a second PCR of roughly 6 to 11 cycles. Via MiXCR, TCRdb re-called the 5' RACE reads, giving one row per CDR3 protein. The sample includes over 600,000 distinct CDR3 sequences, over 20% seen only once; the top ten take 3.6%. Aged roughly 6 to 90, donors were systemically healthy Caucasians from Russia. This clonotype has more than one count but fewer than ten. The sequence was collected from a man in his sixties or seventies in good health. Sequences were obtained from blood.

Here the CDR3 reads CSVESPGLAGTYEQYF. The DNA for the CDR3 is TGCAGCGTTGAATCTCCCGGACTAGCGGGGACTTACGAGCAGTACTTC. The gene calls are TRBV29-1 and TRBJ2-5, with 12 bases identical to TRBD2. The closer fit of TRBJ2-7 to the DNA end suggests the J call may be wrong. The germline CDR1 and CDR2 sequences are SQVTM and ANQGSEA. This CDR3 is built from 16 residues.